This entry lists 14 T cell receptor beta chains sequenced from one sample in a study of shared clonotypes between healthy human individuals. Sequenced by immunoSEQ multiplex PCR; TCRdb stores in-frame clones only, minus some. The sample contains about 980,000 clones, over 60% of which appear only once. Sequenced material: memory CD4+ T cells sorted from blood. As for subset: CD45RA-negative fraction. The receptors here all came from a young man in good health.

A single count supports this clone. This sample also contains other DNA sequences that code for the same CDR3. V and J are TRBV5-4 and TRBJ1-1; D call uncertain. This CDR3 contains 13 residues. Germline assignment: CDR1 SGHNT and CDR2 YYREEE (reference sequence). With 0 bases removed from V and 2 bases from J, the gap between germline ends came to 5 bases. CDR3 bases: TGTGCCAGCAGCTTGGTTGACAACACTGAAGCTTTCTTT. The encoded protein is CASSLVDNTEAFF.

The sample holds a few counts of this clone. The chain joins TRBV7-3 to TRBJ2-3; 7 nucleotides agree with TRBD2. The CDR3 is 13 amino acids. The germline V gene encodes CDR1 SGHTA and CDR2 FQGTGA. J lost 4 bases, V lost 5 bases, and 3 bases had no gene match. CDR3 nucleotides: TGTGCCAGCAGCAAGCGGGGAGCAGATACGCAGTATTTT. It yields the protein CASSKRGADTQYF.

The count of this clone is one. V and J are TRBV7-2 and TRBJ2-5, with 9 bases lining up with TRBD2. The J segment lost 5 bases and the V segment lost 2 bases, leaving 9 bases of the junction unmatched. CDR1 and CDR2 (germline): SGHTA, FQGNSA. This CDR3 contains 16 residues. The CDR3 here is CASSLLGGGARETQYF. The CDR3 DNA is TGTGCCAGCAGCTTATTAGGCGGGGGGGCCAGGGAGACCCAGTACTTC.

V gene TRBV6-1 combines with J gene TRBJ2-1; the D gene could be TRBD1 or TRBD2 (5 bases each). Germline assignment: CDR1 MNHNS and CDR2 SASEGT. V lost 6 bases and J 8 bases, leaving 11 bases between the germline ends. This CDR3 has 12 amino acids. The CDR3 loop is CASSSGADEQFF. The CDR3 DNA sequence: TGTGCCAGCAGCTCCGGGGCGGATGAGCAGTTCTTC.

The table lists this clone with a few counts. This rearrangement joins TRBV6-1 to TRBJ1-5; TRBD1 aligns across 8 bases. V was clipped by 3 bases and J by 0 bases; unmatched bases: 10. This CDR3 comprises 18 residues. Germline CDR1 is MNHNS and CDR2 is SASEGT. The chain's CDR3 is CASSDSTGGANSNQPQHF. CDR3 in DNA: TGTGCCAGCAGTGATAGTACAGGGGGTGCAAATAGCAATCAGCCCCAGCATTTT.

The rearrangement uses TRBV6-5 and TRBJ2-1; 8 positions agree with TRBD2. Germline CDR1 is MNHEY and CDR2 is SVGAGI. This CDR3 is 15 amino acids long. The V and J ends lost 5 bases and 7 bases, in that order; junction bases with no gene match: 10. Here the CDR3 DNA reads TGTGCCAGCAGTAAACGGACTAGCATGAGGAATGAGCAGTTCTTC. Its protein is CASSKRTSMRNEQFF.

The chain has TRBV5-6 and TRBJ1-5, with D uncertain. The CDR3 contains 14 residues. Germline V gene sequence: CDR1 SGHDT, CDR2 YYEEEE. V dropped 4 bases and J dropped 4 bases, with 12 bases sitting between them. The CDR3 spells CASSRNQLNQPQHF. For the CDR3, the DNA is TGTGCCAGCAGCCGGAACCAACTAAATCAGCCCCAGCATTTT.

This rearrangement joins TRBV2 to TRBJ2-3; 7 bases match TRBD2. V shed 4 bases, J shed 2 bases, and the junction held 6 bases outside the gene matches. The germline gives CDR1 SNHLY, CDR2 FYNNEI. The CDR3 is made up of 15 amino acids. The CDR3 DNA sequence: TGTGCCAGCAGTGGGAAGCGGGGTATCACAGATACGCAGTATTTT. This gives the protein CASSGKRGITDTQYF.

The chain employs TRBV9 and TRBJ1-6, with D uncertain. V was clipped by 3 bases and J by 0 bases, with 7 bases between them. CDR3 length equals 15 residues. CDR1 is SGDLS, CDR2 YYNGEE, per germline. CDR3 coding DNA: TGTGCCAGCAGCGCCATCGGCTCCTATAATTCACCCCTCCACTTT. This gives the protein CASSAIGSYNSPLHF.

This rearrangement joins TRBV5-8 to TRBJ1-4; perhaps TRBD1 as D (5 bases). This CDR3 is 15 amino acids long. Looked up from germline, CDR1 is SGHTS and CDR2 is YDEGEE. V was clipped by 5 bases and J by 7 bases, with 18 bases between them. The CDR3 here is CASRDTGPAREKLFF. Written as DNA, the CDR3 is TGTGCCAGCAGGGACACCGGGCCAGCTCGTGAAAAACTGTTTTTT.

Notes on this clone: At the DNA level, this CDR3 is encoded by other sequences in the same sample as well. This rearrangement joins TRBV9 to TRBJ2-3; TRBD2 might be the D (6 bases). The V end lost 0 bases, the J end lost 1 base, and 9 bases lay between the germline ends. The V gene's germline CDR1 is SGDLS and CDR2 YYNGEE. The CDR3 has 15 residues. The CDR3 reads CASSVGLVGTDTQYF. The CDR3 DNA is TGTGCCAGCAGCGTAGGACTAGTAGGCACAGATACGCAGTATTTT.

The chain links TRBV7-2 to TRBJ2-3; weak D call: TRBD1 (6 bases). The CDR3 sequence is 15 residues long. Trimming stripped 5 bases from V and 2 bases from J, with 14 bases between. Germline-derived CDR1 and CDR2 are SGHTA and FQGNSA. CDR3 region: CASSPRTASTDTQYF. The CDR3 DNA follows: TGTGCCAGCAGCCCACGGACAGCCTCCACAGATACGCAGTATTTT.

Comments on this clone: A much bigger clone sits one base away, suggesting this may be a read error. The identical CDR3 is also encoded by other nucleotide sequences in the sample. This sequence joins TRBV7-2 and TRBJ2-3; no reliable D call. This CDR3 region has 13 residues. The V end lost 0 bases, the J end lost 3 bases, and 4 bases lay between the germline ends. Germline V lookup: CDR1 SGHTA, CDR2 FQGNSA. The CDR3 loop is CASSLASTDTQYF. The CDR3 DNA reads TGTGCCAGCAGCTTAGCCTCGACAGATACGCAGTATTTT.

This rearrangement joins TRBV2 to TRBJ2-5, with D possibly being TRBD1 (6 bases). Germline CDR1 is SNHLY and CDR2 is FYNNEI. V lost 6 bases and J lost 2, with 10 bases in between. The CDR3 spans 13 residues. CDR3: CASRRGSQETQYF. CDR3 nucleotide sequence: TGTGCCAGCAGGAGGGGGTCTCAAGAGACCCAGTACTTC.